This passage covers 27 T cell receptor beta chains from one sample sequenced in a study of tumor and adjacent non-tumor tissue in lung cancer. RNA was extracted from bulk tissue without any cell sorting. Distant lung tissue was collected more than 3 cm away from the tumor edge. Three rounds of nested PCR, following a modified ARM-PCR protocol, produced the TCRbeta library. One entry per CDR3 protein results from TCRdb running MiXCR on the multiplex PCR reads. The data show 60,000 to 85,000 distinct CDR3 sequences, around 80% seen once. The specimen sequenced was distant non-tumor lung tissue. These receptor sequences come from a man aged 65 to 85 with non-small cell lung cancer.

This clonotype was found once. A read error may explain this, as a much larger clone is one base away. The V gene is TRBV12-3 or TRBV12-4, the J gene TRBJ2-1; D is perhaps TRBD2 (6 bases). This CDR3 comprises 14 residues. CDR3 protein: CASCLGEAGDEQFF. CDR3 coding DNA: TGTGCCAGCTGTTTGGGGGAGGCCGGGGATGAGCAGTTCTTC.

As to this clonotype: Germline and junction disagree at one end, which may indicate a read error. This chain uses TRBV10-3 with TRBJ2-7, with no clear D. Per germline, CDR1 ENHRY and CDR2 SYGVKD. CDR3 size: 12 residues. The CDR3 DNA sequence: TGTGACATCAGGAACCTACTGTATGAACAGTACTTC. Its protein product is CDIRNLLYEQYF.

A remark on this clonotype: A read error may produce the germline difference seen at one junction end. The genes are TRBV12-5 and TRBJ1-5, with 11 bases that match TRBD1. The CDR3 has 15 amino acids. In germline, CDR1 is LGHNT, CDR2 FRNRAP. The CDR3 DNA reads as TGTGCTGGTGGTTTGGGACAGGGGGTGGAACAGCACCGGCATTTT. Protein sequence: CAGGLGQGVEQHRHF. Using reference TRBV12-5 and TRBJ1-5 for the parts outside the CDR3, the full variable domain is DARVTQTPRHKVTEMGQEVTMRCQPILGHNTVFWYRQTMMQGLELLAYFRNRAPLDDSGMPKDRFSAEMPDATLATLKIQPSEPRDSAVYFCAGGLGQGVEQHRHFGDGTRLSIL.

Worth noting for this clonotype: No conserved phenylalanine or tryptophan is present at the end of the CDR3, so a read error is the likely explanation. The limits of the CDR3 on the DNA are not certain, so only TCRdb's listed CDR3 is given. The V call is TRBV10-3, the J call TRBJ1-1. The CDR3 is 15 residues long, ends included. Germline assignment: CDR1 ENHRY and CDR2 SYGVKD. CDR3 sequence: CAISEPQWQVTEAFI.

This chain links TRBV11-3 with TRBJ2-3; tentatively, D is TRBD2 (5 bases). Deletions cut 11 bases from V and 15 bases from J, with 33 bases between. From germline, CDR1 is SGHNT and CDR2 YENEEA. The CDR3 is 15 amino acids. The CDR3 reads CAGTRREVSTDTDYF. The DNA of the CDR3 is TGTGCCGGCACCCGTCGGGAAGTAAGCACAGATACGGACTATTTT.

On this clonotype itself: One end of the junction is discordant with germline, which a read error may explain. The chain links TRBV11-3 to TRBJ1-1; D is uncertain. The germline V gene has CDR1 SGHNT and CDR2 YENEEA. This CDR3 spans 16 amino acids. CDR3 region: CASSFRERTLNPETLF. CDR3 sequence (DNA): TGTGCCAGCAGCTTCCGGGAGAGAACCCTGAACCCTGAAACTCTCTTT.

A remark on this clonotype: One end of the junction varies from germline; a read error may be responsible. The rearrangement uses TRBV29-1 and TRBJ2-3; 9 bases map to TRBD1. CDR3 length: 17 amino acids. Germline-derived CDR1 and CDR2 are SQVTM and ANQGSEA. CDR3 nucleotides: TGCATCTTACTACCATATGTGACAGGGGGGGACACAGATACGCAGTATTTC. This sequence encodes CILLPYVTGGDTDTQYF.

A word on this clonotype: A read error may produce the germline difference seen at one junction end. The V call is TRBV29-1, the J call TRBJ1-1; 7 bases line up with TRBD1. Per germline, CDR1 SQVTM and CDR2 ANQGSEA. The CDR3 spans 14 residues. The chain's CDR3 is CSVSKGARNIEAFF. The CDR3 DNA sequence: TGTAGCGTTAGTAAGGGGGCTAGGAACATTGAAGCTTTCTTT.

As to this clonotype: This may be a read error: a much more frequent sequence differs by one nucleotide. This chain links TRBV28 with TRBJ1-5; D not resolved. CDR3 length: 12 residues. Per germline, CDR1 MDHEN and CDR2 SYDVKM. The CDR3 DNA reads TGTCCCAGCAGCGGGGGCAATCAGCCCCAGCATTTT. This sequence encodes CPSSGGNQPQHF.

CDR3 coding DNA: TGTGCCACGTCACGAGACAGAGGAGATGGCTACACCTTC. Its protein is CATSRDRGDGYTF. This chain joins TRBV24-1 and TRBJ1-2, with D possibly being TRBD1 (5 bases). Per the germline V gene, CDR1 is KGHDR and CDR2 is SFDVKD. The V gene lost 10 bases and the J gene lost 6 bases, with 17 bases spanning the gap. The CDR3 loop spans 13 amino acids.

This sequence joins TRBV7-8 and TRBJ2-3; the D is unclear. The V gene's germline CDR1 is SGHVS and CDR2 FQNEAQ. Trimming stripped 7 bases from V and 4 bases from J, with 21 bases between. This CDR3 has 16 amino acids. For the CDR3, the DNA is TGTGCCAGCACCTTCTTATTATGGGGAAACGCAGATACGCAGTATTTT. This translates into CASTFLLWGNADTQYF.

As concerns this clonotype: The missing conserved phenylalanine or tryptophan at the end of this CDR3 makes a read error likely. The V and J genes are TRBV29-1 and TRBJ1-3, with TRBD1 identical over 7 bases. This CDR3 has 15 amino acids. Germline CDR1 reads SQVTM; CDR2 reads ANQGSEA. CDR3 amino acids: CSVVPVEGAGNAIYS. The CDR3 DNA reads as TGCAGCGTTGTCCCGGTTGAGGGGGCTGGAAACGCCATATATTCT.

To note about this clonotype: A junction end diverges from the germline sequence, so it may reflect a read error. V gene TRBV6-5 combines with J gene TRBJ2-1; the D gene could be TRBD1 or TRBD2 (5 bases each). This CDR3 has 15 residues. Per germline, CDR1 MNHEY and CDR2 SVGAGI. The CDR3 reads CASSYIRDRYKEQFF. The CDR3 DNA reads TGTGCCAGCAGTTACATCCGGGACCGTTACAAAGAGCAGTTCTTC.

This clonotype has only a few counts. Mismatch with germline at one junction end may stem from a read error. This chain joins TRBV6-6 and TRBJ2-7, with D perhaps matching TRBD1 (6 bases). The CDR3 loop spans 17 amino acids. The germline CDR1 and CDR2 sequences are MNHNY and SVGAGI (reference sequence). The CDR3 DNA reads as TGTGCCAGTAGTTTGAGGCTTGGGGGCAGGGTCTCCTACGAGCAGTACTTC. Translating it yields CASSLRLGGRVSYEQYF.

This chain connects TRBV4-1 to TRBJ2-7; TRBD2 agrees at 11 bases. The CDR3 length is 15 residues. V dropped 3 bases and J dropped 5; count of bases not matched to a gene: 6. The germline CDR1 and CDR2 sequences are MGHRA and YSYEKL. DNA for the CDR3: TGCGCCAGCAGCCACACTAGCGGGAGAGGGGACGAGCAGTACTTC. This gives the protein CASSHTSGRGDEQYF.

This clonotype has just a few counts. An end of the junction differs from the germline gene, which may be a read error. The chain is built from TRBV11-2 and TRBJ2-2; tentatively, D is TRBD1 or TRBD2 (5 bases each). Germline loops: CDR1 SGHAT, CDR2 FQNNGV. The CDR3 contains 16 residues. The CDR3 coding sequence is TGTGCCAGCAGCTTAGTGGGCAAAGGGGTTGACGGGGAGATGTTTTTT. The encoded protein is CASSLVGKGVDGEMFF.

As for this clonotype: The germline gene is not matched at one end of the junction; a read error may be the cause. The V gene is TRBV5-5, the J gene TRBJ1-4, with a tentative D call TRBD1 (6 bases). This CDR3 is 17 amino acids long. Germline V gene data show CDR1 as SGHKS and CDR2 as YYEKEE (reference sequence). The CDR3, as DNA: TGTGCCAGCAGCTTACGGACAGAGGGTTCTACTAATGAAAAGCTGTTTTTT. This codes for CASSLRTEGSTNEKLFF.

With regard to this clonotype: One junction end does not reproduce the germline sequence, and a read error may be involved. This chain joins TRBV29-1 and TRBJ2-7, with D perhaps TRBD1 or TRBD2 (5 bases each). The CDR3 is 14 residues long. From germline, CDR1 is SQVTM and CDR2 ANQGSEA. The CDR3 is CSVEMVGPTYKQYF. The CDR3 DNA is TGCAGCGTTGAAATGGTGGGACCGACCTACAAGCAGTACTTC.

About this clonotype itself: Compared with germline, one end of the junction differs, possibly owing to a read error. The CDR3 bases are TGTGCCAGCAGCTTAGGGATGAACACTGAAACTTTCTTT. As protein: CASSLGMNTETFF. The chain is built from TRBV5-5 and TRBJ1-1; D is unresolved. CDR3 length: 13 amino acids. Germline V gene sequence: CDR1 SGHKS, CDR2 YYEKEE (reference sequence).

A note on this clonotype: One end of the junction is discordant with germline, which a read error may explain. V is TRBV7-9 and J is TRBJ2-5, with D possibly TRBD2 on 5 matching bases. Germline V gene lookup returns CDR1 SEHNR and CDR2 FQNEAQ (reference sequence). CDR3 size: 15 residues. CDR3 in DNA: TGTGACAGCAACTTCCTCCGGGAATACCAAGAGACACAGTACTTC. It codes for CDSNFLREYQETQYF.

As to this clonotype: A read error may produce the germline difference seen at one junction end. The CDR3 loop reads CVSRLTCVSTDTQNF. CDR3 coding DNA: TGTGTCAGCAGACTAACTTGCGTGAGCACAGATACTCAGAATTTT. The chain recombines TRBV6-5 with TRBJ2-3, with D possibly TRBD2 on 5 matching bases. The CDR3 has 15 residues. Germline V gives CDR1 MNHEY, CDR2 SVGAGI.

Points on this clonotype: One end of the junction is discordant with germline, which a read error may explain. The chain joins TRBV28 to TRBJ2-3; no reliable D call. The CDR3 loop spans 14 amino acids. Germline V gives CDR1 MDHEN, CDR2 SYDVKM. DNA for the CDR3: TGTACCAGCAGCTTTGTCGCGGGCACAGATACGCAGTATTTT. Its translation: CTSSFVAGTDTQYF.

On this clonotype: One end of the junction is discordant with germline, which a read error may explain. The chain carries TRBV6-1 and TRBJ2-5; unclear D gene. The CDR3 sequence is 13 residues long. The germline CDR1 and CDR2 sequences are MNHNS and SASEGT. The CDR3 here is CASKIQELETQYF. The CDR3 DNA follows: TGTGCCAGCAAGATCCAAGAGCTGGAGACCCAGTATTTC.

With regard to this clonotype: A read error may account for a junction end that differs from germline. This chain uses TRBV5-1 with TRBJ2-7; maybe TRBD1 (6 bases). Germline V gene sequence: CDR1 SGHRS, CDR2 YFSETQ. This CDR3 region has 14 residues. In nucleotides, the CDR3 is TGTGCCAGCATCTTGGACAGCGATACCTACGAGCAGTACTTC. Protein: CASILDSDTYEQYF.

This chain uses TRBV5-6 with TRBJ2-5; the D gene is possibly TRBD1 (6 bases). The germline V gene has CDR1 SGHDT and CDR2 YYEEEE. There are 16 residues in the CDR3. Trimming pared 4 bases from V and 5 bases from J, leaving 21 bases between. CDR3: CASSLNEQGPWETQYF. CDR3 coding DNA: TGTGCCAGCAGCCTGAACGAACAGGGACCTTGGGAGACCCAGTACTTC. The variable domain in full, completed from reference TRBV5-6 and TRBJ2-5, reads DAGVTQSPTHLIKTRGQQVTLRCSPKSGHDTVSWYQQALGQGPQFIFQYYEEEERQRGNFPDRFSGHQFPNYSSELNVNALLLGDSALYLCASSLNEQGPWETQYFGPGTRLLVL.

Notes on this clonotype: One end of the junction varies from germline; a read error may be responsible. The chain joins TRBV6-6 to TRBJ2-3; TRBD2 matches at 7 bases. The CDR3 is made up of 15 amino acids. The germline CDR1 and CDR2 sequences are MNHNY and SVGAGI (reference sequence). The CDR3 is CASSTVAGTTDTQCF. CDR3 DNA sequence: TGTGCCAGCAGTACGGTAGCGGGTACTACAGATACGCAGTGTTTT.

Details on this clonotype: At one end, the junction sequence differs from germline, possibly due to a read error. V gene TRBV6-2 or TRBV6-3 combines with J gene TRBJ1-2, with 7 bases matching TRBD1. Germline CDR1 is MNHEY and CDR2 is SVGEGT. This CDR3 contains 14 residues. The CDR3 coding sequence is TGTGCCAGGAGTACGGACAGGACTAACTATGGCTATACCTTC. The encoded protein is CARSTDRTNYGYTF.